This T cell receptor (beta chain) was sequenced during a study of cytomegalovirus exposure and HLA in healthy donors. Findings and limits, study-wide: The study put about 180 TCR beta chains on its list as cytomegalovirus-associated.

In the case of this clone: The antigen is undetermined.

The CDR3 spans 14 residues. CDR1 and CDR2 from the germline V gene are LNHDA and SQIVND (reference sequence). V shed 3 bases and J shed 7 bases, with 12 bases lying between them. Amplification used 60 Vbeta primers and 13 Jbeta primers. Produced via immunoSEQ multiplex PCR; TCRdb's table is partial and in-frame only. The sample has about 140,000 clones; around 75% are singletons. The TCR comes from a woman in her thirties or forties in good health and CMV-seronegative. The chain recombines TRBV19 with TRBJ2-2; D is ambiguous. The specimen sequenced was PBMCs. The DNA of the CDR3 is TGTGCCAGTAGTATTTGGCCGAGGAGCGGGGAGCTGTTTTTT. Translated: CASSIWPRSGELFF.